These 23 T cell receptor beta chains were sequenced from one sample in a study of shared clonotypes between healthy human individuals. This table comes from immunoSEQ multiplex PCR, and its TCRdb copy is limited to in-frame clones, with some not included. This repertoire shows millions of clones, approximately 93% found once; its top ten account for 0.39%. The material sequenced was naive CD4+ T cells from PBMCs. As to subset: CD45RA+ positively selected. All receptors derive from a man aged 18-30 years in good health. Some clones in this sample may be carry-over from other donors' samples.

The CDR3: CASSQAPGQVYNEQFF. CDR3 coding DNA: TGCGCCAGCAGCCAAGCACCGGGACAGGTATACAATGAGCAGTTCTTC. V is TRBV4-1 and J is TRBJ2-1, with 8 bases lining up with TRBD1. The CDR3 runs to 16 residues. From germline, CDR1 is MGHRA and CDR2 YSYEKL. With 1 base clipped from V and 4 bases from J, the junction kept 6 bases outside the gene matches.

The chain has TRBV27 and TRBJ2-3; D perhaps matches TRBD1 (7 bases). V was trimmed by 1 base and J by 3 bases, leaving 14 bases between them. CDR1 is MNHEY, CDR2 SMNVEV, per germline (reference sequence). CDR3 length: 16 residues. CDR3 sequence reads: CASSLLGRGVTDTQYF. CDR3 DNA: TGTGCCAGCAGTTTATTAGGCAGGGGGGTAACAGATACGCAGTATTTT.

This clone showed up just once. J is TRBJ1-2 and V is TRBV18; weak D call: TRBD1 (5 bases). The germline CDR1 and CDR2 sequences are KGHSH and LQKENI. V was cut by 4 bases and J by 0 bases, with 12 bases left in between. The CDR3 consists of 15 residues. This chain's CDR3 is CASSLQGQANYGYTF. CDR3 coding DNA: TGTGCCAGCTCACTTCAGGGTCAAGCTAACTATGGCTACACCTTC.

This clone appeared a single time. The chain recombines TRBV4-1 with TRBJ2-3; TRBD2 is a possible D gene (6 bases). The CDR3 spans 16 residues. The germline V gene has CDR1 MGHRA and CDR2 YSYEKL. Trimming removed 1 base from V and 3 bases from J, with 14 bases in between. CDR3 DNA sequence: TGCGCCAGCAGCCAAGGGGTAGCGGAGGGGACAGATACGCAGTATTTT. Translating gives CASSQGVAEGTDTQYF.

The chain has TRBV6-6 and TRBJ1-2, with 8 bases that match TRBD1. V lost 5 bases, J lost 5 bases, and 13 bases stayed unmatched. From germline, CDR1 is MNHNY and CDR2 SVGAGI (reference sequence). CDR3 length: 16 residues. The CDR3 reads CASSPRTGTARYGYTF. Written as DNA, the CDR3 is TGTGCCAGCAGTCCTCGGACAGGGACAGCTAGGTATGGCTACACCTTC.

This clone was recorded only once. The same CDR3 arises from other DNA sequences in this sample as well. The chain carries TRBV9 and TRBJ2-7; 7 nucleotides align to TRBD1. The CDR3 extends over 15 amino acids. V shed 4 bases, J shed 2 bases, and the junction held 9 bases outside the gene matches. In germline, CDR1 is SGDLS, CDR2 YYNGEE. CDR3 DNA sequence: TGTGCCAGCAGCCCCCAGGGTCAGGGGGCCTACGAGCAGTACTTC. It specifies CASSPQGQGAYEQYF.

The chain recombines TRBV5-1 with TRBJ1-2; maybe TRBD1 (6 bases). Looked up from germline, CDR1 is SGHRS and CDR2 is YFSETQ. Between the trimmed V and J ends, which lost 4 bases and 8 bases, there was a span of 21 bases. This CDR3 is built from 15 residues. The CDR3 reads CASSTTTGLEGGYTF. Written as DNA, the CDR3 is TGCGCCAGCAGCACTACAACAGGGCTAGAGGGCGGCTACACCTTC.

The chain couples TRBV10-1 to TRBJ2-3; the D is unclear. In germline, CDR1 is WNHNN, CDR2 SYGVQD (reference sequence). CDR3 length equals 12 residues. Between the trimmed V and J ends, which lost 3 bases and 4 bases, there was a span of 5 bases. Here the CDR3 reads CASSDEADTQYF. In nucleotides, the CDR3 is TGCGCCAGCAGTGATGAGGCAGATACGCAGTATTTT.

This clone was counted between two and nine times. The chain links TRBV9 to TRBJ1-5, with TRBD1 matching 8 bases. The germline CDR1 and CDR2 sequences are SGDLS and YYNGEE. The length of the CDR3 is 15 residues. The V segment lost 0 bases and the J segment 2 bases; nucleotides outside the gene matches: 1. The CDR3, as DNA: TGTGCCAGCAGCGTAGCGGACAGGGGCAATCAGCCCCAGCATTTT. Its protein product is CASSVADRGNQPQHF. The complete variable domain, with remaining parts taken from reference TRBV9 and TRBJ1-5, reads DSGVTQTPKHLITATGQRVTLRCSPRSGDLSVYWYQQSLDQGLQFLIQYYNGEERAKGNILERFSAQQFPDLHSELNLSSLELGDSALYFCASSVADRGNQPQHFGDGTRLSIL.

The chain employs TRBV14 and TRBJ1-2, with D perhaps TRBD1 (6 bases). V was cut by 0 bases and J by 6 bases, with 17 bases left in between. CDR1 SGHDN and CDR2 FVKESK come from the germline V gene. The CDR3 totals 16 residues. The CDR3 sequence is CASSQDASRGADGYTF. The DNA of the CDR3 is TGTGCCAGCAGCCAAGATGCGTCCAGGGGCGCGGATGGCTACACCTTC.

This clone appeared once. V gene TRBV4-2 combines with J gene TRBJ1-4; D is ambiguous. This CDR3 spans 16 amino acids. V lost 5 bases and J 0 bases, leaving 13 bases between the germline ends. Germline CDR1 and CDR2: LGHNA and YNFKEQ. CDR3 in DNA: TGTGCCAGCAGCAAGAAGTGGGGTGCAACTAATGAAAAACTGTTTTTT. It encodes CASSKKWGATNEKLFF.

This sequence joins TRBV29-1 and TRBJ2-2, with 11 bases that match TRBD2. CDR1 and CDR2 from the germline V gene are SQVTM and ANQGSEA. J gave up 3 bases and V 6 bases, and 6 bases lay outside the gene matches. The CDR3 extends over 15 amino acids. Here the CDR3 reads CSVAGTSGYTGELFF. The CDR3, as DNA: TGCAGCGTCGCCGGGACTAGCGGCTACACCGGGGAGCTGTTTTTT.

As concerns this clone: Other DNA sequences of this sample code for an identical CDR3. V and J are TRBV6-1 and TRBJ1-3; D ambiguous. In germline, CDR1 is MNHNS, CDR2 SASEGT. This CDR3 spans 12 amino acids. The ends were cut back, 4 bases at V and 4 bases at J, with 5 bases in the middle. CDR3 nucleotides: TGTGCCAGCAGTGTCTCGGGAAACACCATATATTTT. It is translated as CASSVSGNTIYF.

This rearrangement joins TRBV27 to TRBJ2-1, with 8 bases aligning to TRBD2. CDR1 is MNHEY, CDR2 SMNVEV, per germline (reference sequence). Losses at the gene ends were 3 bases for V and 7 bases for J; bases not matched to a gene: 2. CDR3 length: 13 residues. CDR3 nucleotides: TGTGCCAGCAGTTTCCGGGGGGGGAATGAGCAGTTCTTC. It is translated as CASSFRGGNEQFF.

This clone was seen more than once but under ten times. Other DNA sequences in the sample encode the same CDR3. The CDR3 is CASSQGGVYGYTF. The CDR3 DNA sequence: TGCGCCAGCAGCCAAGGGGGGGTCTATGGCTACACCTTC. The chain is built from TRBV4-1 and TRBJ1-2; a possible D gene is TRBD1 (5 bases). V was shortened by 1 base and J by 4 bases, with 7 bases between the two germline ends. Germline-derived CDR1 and CDR2 are MGHRA and YSYEKL. CDR3 length equals 13 residues.

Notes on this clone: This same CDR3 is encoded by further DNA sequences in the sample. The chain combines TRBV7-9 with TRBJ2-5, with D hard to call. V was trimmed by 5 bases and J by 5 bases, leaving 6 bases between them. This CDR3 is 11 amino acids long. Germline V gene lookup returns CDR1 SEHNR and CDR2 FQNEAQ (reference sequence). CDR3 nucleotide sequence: TGTGCCAGCAGCCGTGGTGAGACCCAGTACTTC. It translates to CASSRGETQYF.

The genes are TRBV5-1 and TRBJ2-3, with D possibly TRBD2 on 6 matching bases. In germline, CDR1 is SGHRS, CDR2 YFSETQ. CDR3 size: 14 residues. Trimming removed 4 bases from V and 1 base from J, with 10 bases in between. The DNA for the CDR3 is TGCGCCAGCAGCGAAAGACTAGGCACAGATACGCAGTATTTT. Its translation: CASSERLGTDTQYF.

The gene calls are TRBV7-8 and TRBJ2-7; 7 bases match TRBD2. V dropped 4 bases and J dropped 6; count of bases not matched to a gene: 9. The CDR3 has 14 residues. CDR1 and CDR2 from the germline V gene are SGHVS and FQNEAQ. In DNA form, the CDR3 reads TGTGCCAGCAGCTGGGGAGGGACTTACTCCGAGCAGTACTTC. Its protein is CASSWGGTYSEQYF.

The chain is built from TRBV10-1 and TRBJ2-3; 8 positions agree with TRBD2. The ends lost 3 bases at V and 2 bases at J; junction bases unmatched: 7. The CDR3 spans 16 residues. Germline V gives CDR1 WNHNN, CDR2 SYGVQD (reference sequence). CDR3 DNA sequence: TGCGCCAGCAGTGAAACCGGGACTAGTTCCACAGATACGCAGTATTTT. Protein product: CASSETGTSSTDTQYF.

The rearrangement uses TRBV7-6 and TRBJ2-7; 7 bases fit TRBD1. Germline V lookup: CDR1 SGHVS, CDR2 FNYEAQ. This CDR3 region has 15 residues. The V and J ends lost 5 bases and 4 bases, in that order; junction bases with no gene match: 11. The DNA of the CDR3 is TGTGCCAGCAGCCCCAACAGGGGCCCTGGTTACGAGCAGTACTTC. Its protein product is CASSPNRGPGYEQYF.

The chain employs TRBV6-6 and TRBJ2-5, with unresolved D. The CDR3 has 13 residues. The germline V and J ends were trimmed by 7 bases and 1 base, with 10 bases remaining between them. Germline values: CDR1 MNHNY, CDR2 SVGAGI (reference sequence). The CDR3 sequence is CASTSRFQETQYF. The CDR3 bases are TGTGCCAGCACCTCCAGATTCCAAGAGACCCAGTACTTC.

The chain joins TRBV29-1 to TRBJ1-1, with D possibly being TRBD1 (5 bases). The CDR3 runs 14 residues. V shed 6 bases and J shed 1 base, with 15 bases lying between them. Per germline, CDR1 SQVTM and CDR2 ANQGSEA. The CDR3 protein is CSVALGPTNTEAFF. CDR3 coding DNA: TGCAGCGTAGCCCTGGGACCGACGAACACTGAAGCTTTCTTT.

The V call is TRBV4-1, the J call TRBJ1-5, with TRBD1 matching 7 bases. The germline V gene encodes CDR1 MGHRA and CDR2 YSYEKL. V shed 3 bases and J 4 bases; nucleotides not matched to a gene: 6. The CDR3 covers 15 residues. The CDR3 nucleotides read TGCGCCAGCAGCCACCTCCAGGGGGGTAATCAGCCCCAGCATTTT. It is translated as CASSHLQGGNQPQHF.